This T cell receptor beta chain is drawn from a study of beta chain features in type 1 diabetes. Background on the study: All samples combined gave over 100 million sorted cells for examination. Study-level findings and limits: Still unanswered here is whether HLA type influences TCRB rearrangement. Naive, central memory and Treg TCRB repertoires seemed to resemble each other more closely in patients than they did in healthy donors. Patients and controls would be equally affected if PCR favored shorter templates.

V was pared by 3 bases and J by 2 bases, with 14 bases between. Germline V gene sequence: CDR1 GTSNPN, CDR2 SVGIG (reference sequence). CDR3 size: 16 residues. Isolated RNA was reverse transcribed in full, so expressed TCRB transcripts were sequenced. Clones were read by immunoSEQ multiplex PCR, and TCRdb kept only the in-frame ones, dropping some. The sample lists hundreds of thousands of clones; roughly 15% were seen once. Details on this clone: Its cognate antigen is unknown.

This receptor was identified in a man aged 18 to 29 in good health. The material sequenced was naive CD4+ T cells from blood. This sequence joins TRBV30 and TRBJ2-6, with a weak D call TRBD2 (6 bases). The DNA for the CDR3 is TGTGCCTGGAGAGAGGGAGGCGTTACTGGGGCCAACGTCCTGACTTTC. Translated: CAWREGGVTGANVLTF. The whole variable domain, remainder taken from reference TRBV30 and TRBJ2-6, is SQTIHQWPATLVQPVGSPLSLECTVEGTSNPNLYWYRQAAGRGLQLLFYSVGIGQISSEVPQNLSASRPQDRQFILSSKKLLLSDSGFYLCAWREGGVTGANVLTFGAGSRLTVL.